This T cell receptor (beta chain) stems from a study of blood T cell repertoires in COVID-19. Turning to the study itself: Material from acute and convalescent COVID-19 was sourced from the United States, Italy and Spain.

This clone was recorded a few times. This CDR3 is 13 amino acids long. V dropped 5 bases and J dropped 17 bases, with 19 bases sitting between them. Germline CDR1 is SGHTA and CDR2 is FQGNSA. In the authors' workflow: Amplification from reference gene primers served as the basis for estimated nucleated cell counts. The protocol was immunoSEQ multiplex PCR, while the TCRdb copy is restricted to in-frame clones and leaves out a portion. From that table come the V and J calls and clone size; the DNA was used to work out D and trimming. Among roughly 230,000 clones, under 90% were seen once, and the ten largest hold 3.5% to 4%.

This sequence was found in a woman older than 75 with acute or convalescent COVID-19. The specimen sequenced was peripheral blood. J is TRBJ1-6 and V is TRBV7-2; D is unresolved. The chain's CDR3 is CASSGAEGLWVHF. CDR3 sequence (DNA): TGTGCCAGCAGCGGAGCAGAGGGTCTGTGGGTCCACTTT.